This T cell receptor (beta chain) derives from a study of blood T cell repertoires in COVID-19. Clones were read by immunoSEQ multiplex PCR, and TCRdb kept only the in-frame ones, dropping some. Among about 160,000 clones listed, roughly 84% were seen once. This TCR was recovered from a woman of 80 years or more with active or convalescent COVID-19. The specimen was peripheral blood.

CDR3 nucleotides: TGTGCCAGCAGTTTTCAAGCAGGGAACATTCAGTACTTC. Protein product: CASSFQAGNIQYF. The rearrangement joins TRBV12-3 or TRBV12-4 to TRBJ2-4; possible D gene TRBD1, 5 bases. V was pared by 3 bases and J by 7 bases, with 10 bases between. This CDR3 has 13 residues.